Given below is one T cell receptor beta chain in context. V lost 1 base, J lost 4 bases, and 10 bases lay in between. The CDR3 loop spans 15 amino acids. In germline, CDR1 is SGHVS, CDR2 FQNEAQ. This specimen belongs to a study of blood T cell repertoires in COVID-19. At the level of the study: Sites in the United States, Italy and Spain provided acute and convalescent COVID-19 samples.

The study recruited people aged roughly 18 to 100 years across around 23 US areas. Cohort 3 donors counted as recovered after two negative PCRs, clearance, or resolved symptoms. Under the authors' procedure: For nucleated cells, counts were estimated from reference gene primer amplification. Sequenced by immunoSEQ multiplex PCR; TCRdb stores in-frame clones only, minus some. That table is the source of V, J and clone size, and D and trimming were worked out from the DNA. This sample has some 250,000 clones, with approximately 84% found just once. The sequence was collected from a man younger than 35 who had recovered from COVID-19. The chain has TRBV7-8 and TRBJ2-2; D may be TRBD1 (8 bases). Material for sequencing was PBMCs or T cells enriched from blood (not recorded which). DNA of the CDR3: TGTGCCAGCAGCTTAGACAGGGGGGGCACCGGGGAGCTGTTTTTT. This encodes CASSLDRGGTGELFF.